The rows below give T cell receptor beta chains drawn from one sample of a study of T-cell reconstitution after alpha-beta-depleted transplantation in children. TCRdb reprocessed the PCR reads via MiXCR and lists one record per CDR3 protein. The sample comprises 610,000 or so distinct CDR3 sequences, over 25% of which are singletons, and less than 40% rests with the top ten. The sequencing used PBMCs, collected before TCRalphabeta/CD19-depleted stem cell transplant. The receptor source for this set is a boy younger than two with Wiskott-Aldrich syndrome, due to receive a stem cell transplant. Each CDR3 is given with its conserved first and last residue. The D gene is left open where the match is weak. The size field is filled for only some rows; it gives once, few, many or a size class.

TGTGCCAGCAGTCCCTTCCGGGACCCGGACAATGAGCATCTCTTC,CASSPFRDPDNEHLF,few,TRBJ2-1,-,TRBV12-3/TRBV12-4
TGTGCCAGCAGTTTAAAGGGCAGGGCTCTAAATCAGCCCCAGCATTTT,CASSLKGRALNQPQHF,-,TRBJ1-5,-,TRBV12-3/TRBV12-4
TGCGCCAGCAGCTTGGCCCTGTCCACCGGGGAGCTGTTTTTT,CASSLALSTGELFF,few,TRBJ2-2,-,TRBV5-1
TGTGCCACCAGTGACCACGACAGGGGGAGGGGAGGGGGCTACAATGAGCAGTTCTTC,CATSDHDRGRGGGYNEQFF,few,TRBJ2-1,TRBD1,TRBV24-1
TGTGCCTGGAGTTCGTACACTGAAGCTTTCTTT,CAWSSYTEAFF,few,TRBJ1-1,-,TRBV30
TGCAGTGCTAGGGAGGTGGGACTAGCGGACGCCAAAAACATTCAGTACTTC,CSAREVGLADAKNIQYF,few,TRBJ2-4,TRBD2,TRBV20-1
TGTGCCAGCAGCTTCTATACAGATACGCAGTATTTT,CASSFYTDTQYF,many,TRBJ2-3,-,TRBV5-1
TGTGCCAGCAGTCCGGGACAGGGTGGCGAGCAGTACTTC,CASSPGQGGEQYF,few,TRBJ2-7,TRBD1,TRBV28
TGCGCCAGCAGCAAAGGACTAGCGGGAGGAGACTACGAGCAGTACTTC,CASSKGLAGGDYEQYF,few,TRBJ2-7,TRBD2,TRBV5-1
TGCGCCAGCAGCTTGGATAGCGGGATCTACAATGAGCAGTTCTTC,CASSLDSGIYNEQFF,few,TRBJ2-1,TRBD2,TRBV5-1
TGCGCCAGCAGCCAAGTAGCCTTAAGGGGTCTCAATGAAAAACTGTTTTTT,CASSQVALRGLNEKLFF,few,TRBJ1-4,-,TRBV4-1